The 20 T cell receptor beta chains given below trace back to one sample, sequenced in a study of PD-L1 blockade in urothelial cancer. Time point specified: pretreatment peripheral blood. Libraries were prepared by immunoSEQ multiplex PCR; TCRdb keeps only in-frame clonotypes and omits some of them. The sample contains around 100,000 clones, more than 75% of which appear only once. The sample consisted of PBMCs, taken around atezolizumab (anti-PD-L1) treatment. The origin of the receptors is a man in his sixties with urothelial cancer.

On this clone itself: One end of the junction varies from germline; a read error may be responsible. The rearrangement uses TRBV15 and TRBJ2-7, with 8 bases identical to TRBD1. The CDR3 covers 17 residues. Germline V lookup: CDR1 LNHNV, CDR2 YYDKDF (reference sequence). The CDR3 loop reads CATSRDPVWTGRKLLFF. CDR3 in DNA: TGTGCCACCAGCAGAGATCCCGTGTGGACAGGGAGAAAGTTGTTGTTCTTC.

The chain employs TRBV5-1 and TRBJ1-4; 8 bases are shared with TRBD1. The junction had 13 bases not matched to a gene; V was cut back by 2 bases and J by 7 bases. Germline V gives CDR1 SGHRS, CDR2 YFSETQ. CDR3 length: 17 amino acids. The CDR3 is CASSLGQGAAWREKLFF. The CDR3 DNA is TGCGCCAGCAGCTTAGGGCAGGGGGCGGCTTGGCGTGAAAAACTGTTTTTT.

V gene TRBV9 combines with J gene TRBJ2-7, with unresolved D. CDR1 is SGDLS and CDR2 is YYNGEE in the germline V gene. V gave up 0 bases and J gave up 3 bases, with 13 bases separating them. CDR3 size: 15 residues. CDR3 bases: TGTGCCAGCAGCGTAGCTCTAGGCGGAGTCTACGAGCAGTACTTC. It yields the protein CASSVALGGVYEQYF.

DNA for the CDR3: TGTGCCAGTAGTTCGCAGGCAGTCGGTACTGAAGCTTTCTTT. Amino acid sequence: CASSSQAVGTEAFF. This chain joins TRBV19 and TRBJ1-1; the D is unclear. Germline loops: CDR1 LNHDA, CDR2 SQIVND (reference sequence). The CDR3 has 14 amino acids. Trimming left V 5 bases short and J 5 bases short, with 15 bases between. The whole variable domain, remainder taken from reference TRBV19 and TRBJ1-1, is DGGITQSPKYLFRKEGQNVTLSCEQNLNHDAMYWYRQDPGQGLRLIYYSQIVNDFQKGDIAEGYSVSREKKESFPLTVTSAQKNPTAFYLCASSSQAVGTEAFFGQGTRLTVV.

The CDR3 region is CASTGGPQETQYF. The CDR3 DNA sequence: TGTGCCAGCACCGGCGGGCCTCAAGAGACCCAGTACTTC. The gene calls are TRBV28 and TRBJ2-5; D possibly corresponds to TRBD2 (5 bases). CDR3 size: 13 residues. The V gene lost 7 bases and the J gene lost 2 bases, with 11 bases spanning the gap. Looked up from germline, CDR1 is MDHEN and CDR2 is SYDVKM. The entire variable domain, with the rest obtained from reference TRBV28 and TRBJ2-5, is as follows: DVKVTQSSRYLVKRTGEKVFLECVQDMDHENMFWYRQDPGLGLRLIYFSYDVKMKEKGDIPEGYSVSREKKERFSLILESASTNQTSMYLCASTGGPQETQYFGPGTRLLVL.

The V call is TRBV6-5, the J call TRBJ2-7, with D possibly TRBD1 on 6 matching bases. This CDR3 comprises 14 residues. V dropped 2 bases and J dropped 7 bases, with 15 bases sitting between them. Germline CDR1 is MNHEY and CDR2 is SVGAGI. The CDR3 DNA is TGTGCCAGCAGTTACATGACAGGCCAAGGGGAGCAGTACTTC. Protein product: CASSYMTGQGEQYF.

The V and J genes are TRBV19 and TRBJ1-2; D possibly corresponds to TRBD1 (5 bases). There are 16 residues in the CDR3. CDR1 is LNHDA and CDR2 is SQIVND in the germline V gene (reference sequence). V gave up 0 bases and J gave up 2 bases, with 13 bases separating them. This CDR3 is CASSIDNWGVNYGYTF. CDR3 nucleotides: TGTGCCAGTAGTATAGATAACTGGGGCGTAAACTATGGCTACACCTTC.

The chain uses TRBV7-3 and TRBJ2-2, with 9 bases lining up with TRBD2. The CDR3 is 15 amino acids. The V gene's germline CDR1 is SGHTA and CDR2 FQGTGA. Unmatched junction bases numbered 2, after V lost 4 bases and J lost 2 bases. The CDR3 region is CASSSLAGNTGELFF. The CDR3 bases are TGTGCCAGCAGCTCCCTAGCGGGAAACACCGGGGAGCTGTTTTTT.

V gene TRBV7-8 combines with J gene TRBJ2-5; no clear D gene. The germline V gene has CDR1 SGHVS and CDR2 FQNEAQ. Trimming removed 6 bases from V and 0 bases from J, with 17 bases in between. The CDR3 runs to 16 residues. CDR3 in amino acids: CASSFRPTADQETQYF. The CDR3 DNA is TGTGCCAGCAGTTTTCGCCCCACGGCGGACCAAGAGACCCAGTACTTC.

The chain uses TRBV10-3 and TRBJ2-3; 8 bases are a match to TRBD2. The CDR3 spans 17 residues. The junction had 10 bases not matched to a gene; V was cut back by 4 bases and J by 1 base. Germline CDR1 and CDR2: ENHRY and SYGVKD. This CDR3 reads CAISGGSGVRGTDTQYF. The CDR3 region has the DNA TGTGCCATCAGTGGTGGTAGCGGGGTGCGGGGCACAGATACGCAGTATTTT.

The chain has TRBV6-1 and TRBJ1-2; D is ambiguous. In germline, CDR1 is MNHNS, CDR2 SASEGT. The V and J ends lost 6 bases and 3 bases respectively, with 8 bases between them. The CDR3 runs 12 residues. In DNA, the CDR3 is TGTGCCAGCAGCCAACAAGACTATGGCTACACCTTC. Its translation is CASSQQDYGYTF.

This chain joins TRBV6-1 and TRBJ1-6; D possibly corresponds to TRBD1 (5 bases). The germline V gene has CDR1 MNHNS and CDR2 SASEGT. The CDR3 contains 15 residues. V dropped 6 bases and J dropped 7 bases, with 16 bases sitting between them. The DNA for the CDR3 is TGTGCCAGCAGGAAAGCACAGGAAGGGAATTCACCCCTCCACTTT. Translating it yields CASRKAQEGNSPLHF.

The chain is built from TRBV13 and TRBJ1-4; TRBD1 aligns across 8 bases. Unmatched junction bases numbered 20, after V lost 5 bases and J lost 12 bases. Germline V lookup: CDR1 PRHDT, CDR2 FYEKMQ (reference sequence). The CDR3 consists of 17 residues. As DNA, the CDR3 is TGTGCCAGCAGCCCCCAGACAGGGGTCCTAGGCCCCGAAGAACTGTTTTTT. Its protein product is CASSPQTGVLGPEELFF.

This clone has just one count. The rearrangement uses TRBV4-1 and TRBJ2-7; 9 nucleotides line up with TRBD2. This CDR3 contains 17 residues. In germline, CDR1 is MGHRA, CDR2 YSYEKL. Trimming cost V 6 bases and J 3 bases; bases outside gene matches: 15. The chain's CDR3 is CASRNWIAGGASYEQYF. Here the CDR3 DNA reads TGCGCCAGCAGAAACTGGATCGCGGGGGGGGCGAGCTACGAGCAGTACTTC.

The rearrangement links TRBV11-2 to TRBJ2-7; TRBD2 is a possible D gene (5 bases). Germline V CDR1 and CDR2: SGHAT, FQNNGV. V was shortened by 2 bases and J by 6 bases, with 14 bases between the two germline ends. This CDR3 spans 14 amino acids. The CDR3 loop is CASSLWSRASEQYF. The CDR3 coding sequence is TGTGCCAGCAGCTTATGGTCGAGGGCGAGCGAGCAGTACTTC. The whole variable domain, remainder taken from reference TRBV11-2 and TRBJ2-7, is EAGVAQSPRYKIIEKRQSVAFWCNPISGHATLYWYQQILGQGPKLLIQFQNNGVVDDSQLPKDRFSAERLKGVDSTLKIQPAKLEDSAVYLCASSLWSRASEQYFGPGTRLTVT.

About this clone itself: Within the sample, other DNA sequences also encode this same CDR3. The CDR3 coding sequence is TGTGCCAGTAGTATGTCCAGGGCTAATGAAAAACTGTTTTTT. Protein product: CASSMSRANEKLFF. This chain joins TRBV19 and TRBJ1-4; D possibly corresponds to TRBD1 (5 bases). CDR3 length: 14 amino acids. Trimming cost V 3 bases and J 3 bases, with 8 bases left between them. Germline assignment: CDR1 LNHDA and CDR2 SQIVND (reference sequence).

V usage is TRBV5-1 and J usage is TRBJ2-5; no reliable D call. Germline CDR1 and CDR2: SGHRS and YFSETQ. This CDR3 spans 14 amino acids. V lost 0 bases, J lost 1 base, and 7 bases lay in between. CDR3 sequence: CASSLVSGQETQYF. The CDR3 coding sequence is TGCGCCAGCAGCTTGGTTTCCGGCCAAGAGACCCAGTACTTC.

V usage is TRBV5-1 and J usage is TRBJ2-3; possible D gene TRBD2, 7 bases. Germline CDR1 SGHRS, CDR2 YFSETQ. The V end was cut by 4 bases, the J end by 5 bases, with 17 bases between. CDR3 length: 15 residues. The CDR3 region has the DNA TGCGCCAGCAGCCTGGGGGCGGGGGAAAGAGATACGCAGTATTTT. Protein product: CASSLGAGERDTQYF.

This chain links TRBV6-1 with TRBJ2-7, with TRBD2 matching over 8 bases. Germline V gene sequence: CDR1 MNHNS, CDR2 SASEGT. The CDR3 loop spans 14 amino acids. Trimming at V came to 6 bases and at J to 2 bases, leaving 6 bases not matched to a gene. For the CDR3, the DNA is TGTGCCAGCAGCCCTACTAGCGGCGCCTACGAGCAGTACTTC. It codes for CASSPTSGAYEQYF.

The V call is TRBV5-1, the J call TRBJ1-3; the D is unclear. Germline values: CDR1 SGHRS, CDR2 YFSETQ. CDR3 length: 13 amino acids. V lost 0 bases to trimming and J lost 7 bases, with 8 bases between them. Here the CDR3 reads CASSLGAPNTIYF. The CDR3 DNA is TGCGCCAGCAGCTTGGGGGCACCGAACACCATATATTTT.